The 25 T cell receptor beta chains below come from one sample, sequenced in a study of blood T cell repertoires in COVID-19. Repertoires were generated with immunoSEQ multiplex PCR, while TCRdb's copy carries only in-frame clones and drops some. The sample contains a few hundred thousand clones, roughly 90% of which appear only once. The sequenced sample was peripheral blood. These receptors were taken from a woman in her 30s with COVID-19, enrolled during active disease.

J is TRBJ2-1 and V is TRBV28; 7 bases fit TRBD1. The CDR3 is 15 amino acids. CDR1 is MDHEN, CDR2 SYDVKM, per germline. After removal of 7 bases from V and 7 bases from J, the junction contained 13 bases not matched to a gene. The CDR3: CASKGGGASGNEQFF. As DNA, the CDR3 is TGTGCCAGCAAAGGGGGCGGCGCTTCTGGGAATGAGCAGTTCTTC.

The rearrangement uses TRBV12-3 or TRBV12-4 and TRBJ2-7; the match to TRBD1 covers 7 bases. The length of the CDR3 is 13 residues. Germline trimming cut 6 bases from V and 1 base from J; bases unmatched to any gene: 3. The CDR3 DNA is TGTGCCAGCAGCGACAGGGTTTCCTACGAGCAGTACTTC. Amino acids: CASSDRVSYEQYF.

This sequence joins TRBV4-2 and TRBJ2-1; 7 nucleotides match TRBD2. The ends lost 4 bases at V and 7 bases at J; junction bases unmatched: 13. Germline values: CDR1 LGHNA, CDR2 YNFKEQ. The CDR3 has 16 residues. The CDR3 protein is CASSRSFEAGVNEQFF. In nucleotides, the CDR3 is TGTGCCAGCAGCCGGAGCTTTGAGGCGGGAGTGAATGAGCAGTTCTTC.

This rearrangement joins TRBV6-5 to TRBJ2-2, with D possibly TRBD2 on 6 matching bases. The CDR3 has 12 amino acids. From germline, CDR1 is MNHEY and CDR2 SVGAGI. The V end was cut by 7 bases, the J end by 15 bases, with 18 bases between. The CDR3 bases are TGTGCCAGCACCTCGGAGGGGAGGAACTTGTTTTTT. The encoded protein is CASTSEGRNLFF.

The chain couples TRBV3-1 (or the pseudogene TRBV3-2) to TRBJ2-7; 9 bases are shared with TRBD1. CDR3 length: 14 residues. V was pared by 2 bases and J by 7 bases, with 6 bases of the junction left unmatched. Germline assignment: CDR1 LGHDT and CDR2 YNNKEL (reference sequence). The CDR3 coding sequence is TGTGCCAGCAGCCAAATGGACAGGGGAAAAGAGCAGTACTTC. Translating it yields CASSQMDRGKEQYF.

The chain joins TRBV6-2 or TRBV6-3 to TRBJ2-7; 8 bases map to TRBD1. Germline CDR1 is MNHEY and CDR2 is SVGEGT. The CDR3 has 14 residues. V dropped 5 bases and J dropped 3; count of bases not matched to a gene: 6. The CDR3 DNA follows: TGTGCCAGCAGTCCCGGGACAGGCCTCTACGAGCAGTACTTC. Amino acid sequence: CASSPGTGLYEQYF.

The chain is built from TRBV12-3 or TRBV12-4 and TRBJ2-1; maybe TRBD1 (7 bases). This CDR3 contains 13 residues. V lost 6 bases and J 4 bases, leaving 10 bases between the germline ends. CDR3 coding DNA: TGTGCCAGCAGCCAGGGGGGATACAATGAGCAGTTCTTC. It encodes CASSQGGYNEQFF.

The rearrangement uses TRBV7-2 and TRBJ2-2, with TRBD1 identical over 7 bases. The CDR3 runs 19 residues. The trim removed 2 bases at V and 0 bases at J, leaving 12 bases unmatched. Germline V gene lookup returns CDR1 SGHTA and CDR2 FQGNSA. The CDR3 sequence is CASSLYGEGASPNTGELFF. The CDR3 DNA reads TGTGCCAGCAGCTTATACGGCGAGGGGGCCAGTCCGAACACCGGGGAGCTGTTTTTT.

The chain employs TRBV18 and TRBJ1-2, with no clear D. The CDR3 is 14 residues long. From germline, CDR1 is KGHSH and CDR2 LQKENI. V gave up 1 base and J gave up 4 bases, with 10 bases separating them. The CDR3 here is CASSPRAQVYGYTF. The CDR3 nucleotides read TGTGCCAGCTCACCACGGGCACAAGTCTATGGCTACACCTTC.

The V gene is TRBV7-2, the J gene TRBJ1-2; 7 bases line up with TRBD1. This CDR3 has 13 residues. V was clipped by 0 bases and J by 6 bases; unmatched bases: 1. Germline assignment: CDR1 SGHTA and CDR2 FQGNSA. The CDR3 region has the DNA TGTGCCAGCAGCTTAGCCCAGGGGGATGGCTACACCTTC. As protein: CASSLAQGDGYTF.

The chain combines TRBV4-1 with TRBJ1-5; a possible D gene is TRBD1 (5 bases). Trimming cost V 0 bases and J 3 bases, with 12 bases left between them. The CDR3 is 16 amino acids. The germline CDR1 and CDR2 sequences are MGHRA and YSYEKL. The CDR3 loop reads CASSQEGPTINQPQHF. Written as DNA, the CDR3 is TGCGCCAGCAGCCAAGAGGGGCCGACGATCAATCAGCCCCAGCATTTT.

The chain combines TRBV27 with TRBJ2-2, with D perhaps matching TRBD2 (6 bases). From germline, CDR1 is MNHEY and CDR2 SMNVEV (reference sequence). Deletions cut 0 bases from V and 8 bases from J, with 13 bases between. The CDR3 totals 15 residues. CDR3 amino acids: CASSLSAGPWGELFF. For the CDR3, the DNA is TGTGCCAGCAGTTTATCTGCGGGGCCTTGGGGGGAGCTGTTTTTT.

The chain links TRBV6-5 to TRBJ2-1, with 8 positions matching TRBD2. CDR3 length: 13 amino acids. Germline CDR1 reads MNHEY; CDR2 reads SVGAGI. Trimming removed 7 bases from V and 10 bases from J; junction bases left unmatched: 9. The CDR3 loop reads CASNSPAGAEQFF. DNA for the CDR3: TGTGCCAGCAATTCACCAGCGGGAGCCGAGCAGTTCTTC.

The chain combines TRBV2 with TRBJ2-1; D is perhaps TRBD2 (6 bases). The CDR3 loop spans 15 amino acids. Between the trimmed V and J ends, which lost 2 bases and 0 bases, there was a span of 8 bases. The germline gives CDR1 SNHLY, CDR2 FYNNEI. The DNA of the CDR3 is TGTGCCAGCAGTGAAAATAGCGGCTCCTACAATGAGCAGTTCTTC. Amino acids: CASSENSGSYNEQFF.

The rearrangement uses TRBV21-1 and TRBJ2-2; TRBD2 reflects the table's D call only, with no check against the DNA. TRBV21-1 is a listed pseudogene. This CDR3 region has 17 residues. CDR3 protein: CASSKGVGRWVTGELFF. CDR3 in DNA: TGTGCCAGCAGCAAAGGGGTAGGGAGGTGGGTCACCGGGGAGCTGTTTTTT.

This clone was seen only once. The gene calls are TRBV9 and TRBJ1-1; a possible D gene is TRBD1 (5 bases). CDR1 and CDR2 (germline): SGDLS, YYNGEE. CDR3 size: 13 residues. V shed 3 bases and J shed 6 bases, with 12 bases lying between them. The CDR3 reads CASSAGTLAEAFF. The CDR3 DNA reads as TGTGCCAGCAGCGCCGGGACTTTAGCTGAAGCTTTCTTT.

The chain joins TRBV4-1 to TRBJ1-4; possible D gene TRBD1, 5 bases. The CDR3 has 15 residues. V was trimmed by 4 bases and J by 3 bases, leaving 12 bases between them. Germline V lookup: CDR1 MGHRA, CDR2 YSYEKL. As DNA, the CDR3 is TGCGCCAGCAGCCGAGGGACTCTTCCTAATGAAAAACTGTTTTTT. Translation gives CASSRGTLPNEKLFF.

The sample holds one count of this clone. The chain is built from TRBV3-1 (or the pseudogene TRBV3-2) and TRBJ2-7; 7 bases map to TRBD2. Per germline, CDR1 LGHDT and CDR2 YNNKEL (reference sequence). The CDR3 runs 14 residues. With 3 bases clipped from V and 2 bases from J, the junction kept 4 bases outside the gene matches. CDR3 amino acids: CASSQRRGTYEQYF. The CDR3 DNA sequence: TGTGCCAGCAGCCAGCGGCGGGGGACCTACGAGCAGTACTTC.

This sequence joins TRBV28 and TRBJ2-1, with TRBD1 matching over 9 bases. This CDR3 has 15 amino acids. Germline V gene lookup returns CDR1 MDHEN and CDR2 SYDVKM. The ends lost 5 bases at V and 7 bases at J; junction bases unmatched: 9. DNA for the CDR3: TGTGCCAGCAGTGCGCGGGACAGGGCGCGGAATGAGCAGTTCTTC. It encodes CASSARDRARNEQFF. Full variable domain (remainder filled in from reference TRBV28 and TRBJ2-1): DVKVTQSSRYLVKRTGEKVFLECVQDMDHENMFWYRQDPGLGLRLIYFSYDVKMKEKGDIPEGYSVSREKKERFSLILESASTNQTSMYLCASSARDRARNEQFFGPGTRLTVL.

V and J are TRBV27 and TRBJ1-1; TRBD1 matches at 9 bases. CDR1 is MNHEY, CDR2 SMNVEV, per germline (reference sequence). The CDR3 runs 15 residues. The junction had 9 bases not matched to a gene; V was cut back by 6 bases and J by 4 bases. The CDR3 nucleotides are TGTGCCAGCAGGGGGACAGGGAGGGGAATCACTGAAGCTTTCTTT. Its protein is CASRGTGRGITEAFF.

This clone is a singleton in its sample. The genes are TRBV12-3 or TRBV12-4 and TRBJ1-6; no reliable D call. The CDR3 sequence is 12 residues long. V lost 2 bases and J lost 10, with 6 bases in between. The CDR3 bases are TGTGCCAGCAGTTTATATAGATCACCCCTCCACTTT. As protein: CASSLYRSPLHF.

The J gene is TRBJ2-5, the V gene TRBV7-2; D perhaps matches TRBD1 (6 bases). Per germline, CDR1 SGHTA and CDR2 FQGNSA. This CDR3 is 15 amino acids long. The V gene lost 5 bases and the J gene lost 4 bases, with 17 bases spanning the gap. CDR3 nucleotides: TGTGCCAGCAGCACCCTGCGACAGGTCACAGAGACCCAGTACTTC. This sequence encodes CASSTLRQVTETQYF.

The rearrangement links TRBV25-1 to TRBJ2-7; 7 bases are a match to TRBD1. With 6 bases clipped from V and 6 bases from J, the junction kept 8 bases outside the gene matches. Germline V gene lookup returns CDR1 MGHDK and CDR2 SYGVNS. The CDR3 is 13 amino acids. Here the CDR3 reads CASRRTGRLEQYF. The CDR3 nucleotides read TGTGCCAGCAGGAGGACAGGTCGTCTCGAGCAGTACTTC.

The chain has TRBV6-5 and TRBJ1-2, with TRBD1 matching over 7 bases. CDR1 is MNHEY, CDR2 SVGAGI, per germline. Unmatched junction bases numbered 6, after V lost 4 bases and J lost 7 bases. CDR3 length equals 13 residues. CDR3 sequence (DNA): TGTGCCAGCAGTTCAGAGGGGGCAGGTGGCTACACCTTC. It is translated as CASSSEGAGGYTF.

V is TRBV5-1 and J is TRBJ2-3; the match to TRBD2 covers 13 bases. The germline CDR1 and CDR2 sequences are SGHRS and YFSETQ. CDR3 size: 17 residues. The trim removed 4 bases at V and 4 bases at J, leaving 9 bases unmatched. CDR3 amino acids: CASSSRLAGGAPDTQYF. The CDR3 region has the DNA TGCGCCAGCAGCAGCAGACTAGCGGGAGGAGCGCCAGATACGCAGTATTTT.